This T cell receptor (beta chain) was sequenced during a study of T cell responses to AZD1222 COVID-19 vaccine. Both about-4-week and about-12-week second-dose recipients were combined. Germline CDR1 reads SGHTA; CDR2 reads FQGNSA. V lost 4 bases and J lost 5, with 11 bases in between. The CDR3 is made up of 14 amino acids. Some clones are missing from TCRdb's copy, which holds only in-frame ones; the method was immunoSEQ multiplex PCR. The sample lists around 150,000 clones; about 90% were seen once. The V and J genes are TRBV7-2 and TRBJ1-4; D gene unclear. Sequencing was performed on peripheral blood, taken 28 days after the second AZD1222 dose. The sequence derives from an adult who received the AZD1222 COVID-19 vaccine. CDR3 sequence (DNA): TGTGCCAGCAGCTCAGGACCTTTCAATGAAAAACTGTTTTTT. Encoded protein: CASSSGPFNEKLFF.